This T cell receptor beta chain was profiled in a study of T cell changes during pregnancy in multiple sclerosis. CDR3 length: 14 residues. Generated by immunoSEQ multiplex PCR, the TCRdb table keeps only in-frame clones and is missing some. Counted here are about 32,000 clones, 75% to 90% occurring once; the ten biggest clones make up more than 9%. The sequence derives from a female donor with multiple sclerosis, enrolled in a pregnancy study. This sequence joins TRBV21-1 and TRBJ1-5; whether TRBD1, the table's D call, matches the DNA was not checked. TRBV21-1 is designated a pseudogene. The sample here was CD8+ T cells from peripheral blood mononuclear cells, taken in the second trimester of pregnancy. This chain's CDR3 is CASRATGVDQPQHF. The CDR3 nucleotides read TGTGCCAGCAGGGCAACAGGGGTGGATCAGCCCCAGCATTTT.